A single sample gave rise to the 20 T cell receptor beta chains below, sequenced in a study of cytomegalovirus exposure and HLA in healthy donors. Amplification used 60 Vbeta primers and 13 Jbeta primers. TCRdb keeps only in-frame clones here, not all; method: immunoSEQ multiplex PCR. The sample yields 85,000 to 130,000 clones, less than 85% seen once. Input material: PBMCs. These receptors were taken from a woman aged 18-29 years in good health and CMV-seropositive.

The chain recombines TRBV11-2 with TRBJ2-7, with a tentative D call TRBD2 (6 bases). Deletions cut 5 bases from V and 2 bases from J, with 13 bases between. The CDR3 spans 14 residues. Looked up from germline, CDR1 is SGHAT and CDR2 is FQNNGV. As DNA, the CDR3 is TGTGCCAGCAGCCCACTCGGGGGAACCTACGAGCAGTACTTC. The encoded protein is CASSPLGGTYEQYF.

The chain is built from TRBV10-3 and TRBJ2-5, with a possible D match to TRBD2 (5 bases). The CDR3 extends over 16 amino acids. Trimming shortened V by 6 bases and J by 4 bases, and 21 bases separated the two germline ends. Germline V CDR1 and CDR2: ENHRY, SYGVKD. CDR3 DNA: TGTGCCATCAGCCAGTTAGCCCCGGGCGCGGGAGAGACCCAGTACTTC. Amino acids: CAISQLAPGAGETQYF.

This clone came up once. The V and J genes are TRBV14 and TRBJ2-7; 7 bases map to TRBD1. V lost 5 bases, J lost 7 bases, and 20 bases stayed unmatched. CDR1 is SGHDN and CDR2 is FVKESK in the germline V gene. The CDR3 contains 17 residues. CDR3 DNA sequence: TGTGCCAGCAGCGGACCGGGACAGTCTACCGGGGTGAAAGAGCAGTACTTC. This gives the protein CASSGPGQSTGVKEQYF.

V and J are TRBV5-1 and TRBJ2-1, with 7 bases that match TRBD2. CDR3 size: 14 residues. V lost 1 base, J lost 6 bases, and 4 bases stayed unmatched. Germline V gene data show CDR1 as SGHRS and CDR2 as YFSETQ. The CDR3 reads CASSLLASGNEQFF. The DNA of the CDR3 is TGCGCCAGCAGCTTGCTCGCTAGCGGCAATGAGCAGTTCTTC. Combining the CDR3 with reference TRBV5-1 and TRBJ2-1 gives the whole variable domain KAGVTQTPRYLIKTRGQQVTLSCSPISGHRSVSWYQQTPGQGLQFLFEYFSETQRNKGNFPGRFSGRQFSNSRSEMNVSTLELGDSALYLCASSLLASGNEQFFGPGTRLTVL.

In this sample, this clone turned up once. This sequence joins TRBV19 and TRBJ2-1, with D unclear. Germline CDR1 reads LNHDA; CDR2 reads SQIVND (reference sequence). Trimming took off 5 bases at V and 4 bases at J, with 15 bases between the two ends. The CDR3 has 15 amino acids. The CDR3 region has the DNA TGTGCCAGTAGTTTCTCAGGTCTGTTGTACAATGAGCAGTTCTTC. This encodes CASSFSGLLYNEQFF.

The chain combines TRBV6-1 with TRBJ1-5; D remains ambiguous. The CDR3 length is 15 residues. Germline V gene data show CDR1 as MNHNS and CDR2 as SASEGT. Trimming shortened V by 1 base and J by 0 bases, and 7 bases separated the two germline ends. The CDR3 protein is CASSEDRISNQPQHF. The CDR3, as DNA: TGTGCCAGCAGTGAAGACAGAATTAGCAATCAGCCCCAGCATTTT.

V is TRBV30 and J is TRBJ2-1, with a possible D match to TRBD2 (6 bases). Germline V CDR1 and CDR2: GTSNPN, SVGIG (reference sequence). V lost 3 bases and J lost 0, with 12 bases in between. The CDR3 length is 15 residues. CDR3 DNA: TGTGCCTGGAGCGGAGACGGGAGCTCCTACAATGAGCAGTTCTTC. It specifies CAWSGDGSSYNEQFF.

CDR3 loop: CASSVGGTGPNYGYTF. Written as DNA, the CDR3 is TGTGCCAGCAGCGTAGGCGGGACGGGACCAAACTATGGCTACACCTTC. This rearrangement joins TRBV9 to TRBJ1-2; tentatively, D is TRBD1 (5 bases). Trimming pared 0 bases from V and 2 bases from J, leaving 14 bases between. From germline, CDR1 is SGDLS and CDR2 YYNGEE. The length of the CDR3 is 16 residues. Drawing the rest from reference TRBV9 and TRBJ1-2, the complete variable domain is DSGVTQTPKHLITATGQRVTLRCSPRSGDLSVYWYQQSLDQGLQFLIQYYNGEERAKGNILERFSAQQFPDLHSELNLSSLELGDSALYFCASSVGGTGPNYGYTFGSGTRLTVV.

J is TRBJ2-2 and V is TRBV11-2; D is unclear. The CDR3 is 14 amino acids. The V gene lost 5 bases and the J gene lost 1 base, with 8 bases spanning the gap. Germline V CDR1 and CDR2: SGHAT, FQNNGV. The CDR3 here is CASSLNMNTGELFF. The CDR3 nucleotides are TGTGCCAGCAGCCTCAACATGAACACCGGGGAGCTGTTTTTT. Filled out from reference TRBV11-2 and TRBJ2-2, the complete variable domain reads EAGVAQSPRYKIIEKRQSVAFWCNPISGHATLYWYQQILGQGPKLLIQFQNNGVVDDSQLPKDRFSAERLKGVDSTLKIQPAKLEDSAVYLCASSLNMNTGELFFGEGSRLTVL.

V gene TRBV29-1 combines with J gene TRBJ2-7; 10 nucleotides agree with TRBD1. Germline V CDR1 and CDR2: SQVTM, ANQGSEA. CDR3 length equals 13 residues. V dropped 3 bases and J dropped 9; count of bases not matched to a gene: 8. CDR3 nucleotides: TGCAGCGTTGATGGGACAGGGGAGTTCGGGCAGTACTTC. It translates to CSVDGTGEFGQYF.

The gene calls are TRBV28 and TRBJ2-7; D might be TRBD1 (5 bases). The CDR3 is made up of 13 amino acids. The germline V and J ends were trimmed by 2 bases and 4 bases, with 9 bases remaining between them. Germline V gene sequence: CDR1 MDHEN, CDR2 SYDVKM. In DNA, the CDR3 is TGTGCCAGCAGTTTAACGACAGATTACGAGCAGTACTTC. Its protein is CASSLTTDYEQYF.

CDR3 amino acids: CASSLVGILGNTIYF. The CDR3 DNA is TGTGCCAGCAGCTTAGTCGGTATCCTTGGAAACACCATATATTTT. This chain uses TRBV7-2 with TRBJ1-3; no firm D call. The germline V gene has CDR1 SGHTA and CDR2 FQGNSA. Trimming removed 1 base from V and 3 bases from J, with 10 bases in between. This CDR3 has 15 residues.

The rearrangement links TRBV6-1 to TRBJ2-5; the D is unclear. The DNA end favors TRBJ2-7, so the J call may be wrong. The CDR3 extends over 13 amino acids. Germline V gene lookup returns CDR1 MNHNS and CDR2 SASEGT. The CDR3 DNA is TGTGCCAGCAGTGGAGGTGGGGACTACGAGCAGTACTTC. Amino acids: CASSGGGDYEQYF.

The chain is built from TRBV15 and TRBJ1-2, with 7 bases identical to TRBD1. Germline V gene data show CDR1 as LNHNV and CDR2 as YYDKDF (reference sequence). CDR3 length: 14 amino acids. Losses at the gene ends were 0 bases for V and 4 bases for J; bases not matched to a gene: 2. The CDR3 DNA reads TGTGCCACCAGCAGAGACCAGGGGGGCTATGGCTACACCTTC. This translates into CATSRDQGGYGYTF.

Points on this clone: Other DNA variants within this sample encode the same CDR3. The chain recombines TRBV5-1 with TRBJ2-7, with 12 nucleotides matching TRBD2. V was pared by 4 bases and J by 0 bases, with 2 bases of the junction left unmatched. The germline CDR1 and CDR2 sequences are SGHRS and YFSETQ. CDR3 length equals 15 residues. CDR3 nucleotides: TGCGCCAGCAGCCTGGGACTAGCGGGCTCCTACGAGCAGTACTTC. The encoded protein is CASSLGLAGSYEQYF.

The chain is built from TRBV6-5 and TRBJ2-7; no firm D call. The germline V gene encodes CDR1 MNHEY and CDR2 SVGAGI. The CDR3 covers 13 residues. The V and J ends lost 10 bases and 5 bases respectively, with 18 bases between them. CDR3 protein: CATARPVTHEQYF. The CDR3 region has the DNA TGTGCCACCGCTAGGCCAGTAACCCACGAGCAGTACTTC.

V gene TRBV9 combines with J gene TRBJ2-5; no clear D gene. This CDR3 has 13 amino acids. The ends were cut back, 0 bases at V and 5 bases at J, with 8 bases in the middle. Germline lookup yields CDR1 SGDLS and CDR2 YYNGEE. CDR3 in amino acids: CASSVVTGETQYF. The CDR3 DNA reads as TGTGCCAGCAGCGTAGTGACCGGGGAGACCCAGTACTTC. Looking up the rest from reference TRBV9 and TRBJ2-5 gives the full variable domain: DSGVTQTPKHLITATGQRVTLRCSPRSGDLSVYWYQQSLDQGLQFLIQYYNGEERAKGNILERFSAQQFPDLHSELNLSSLELGDSALYFCASSVVTGETQYFGPGTRLLVL.

The rearrangement joins TRBV16 to TRBJ2-7; D is perhaps TRBD2 (5 bases). This CDR3 is built from 16 residues. V shed 2 bases and J shed 4 bases, with 18 bases lying between them. Germline values: CDR1 KGHSY, CDR2 FQNENV. CDR3 coding DNA: TGTGCCAGCAGCCAAGCGGGCCACCTGTTCGGGTACGAGCAGTACTTC. This translates into CASSQAGHLFGYEQYF.

The gene calls are TRBV5-1 and TRBJ2-7, with unresolved D. CDR1 and CDR2 from the germline V gene are SGHRS and YFSETQ. The CDR3 runs to 11 residues. V was trimmed by 4 bases and J by 7 bases, leaving 9 bases between them. For the CDR3, the DNA is TGCGCCAGCAGCGCGGTTGGGGAGCAGTACTTC. Translating gives CASSAVGEQYF.

The gene calls are TRBV18 and TRBJ2-2; 15 bases agree with TRBD2. V shed 0 bases and J 3 bases; nucleotides not matched to a gene: 8. There are 20 residues in the CDR3. Germline CDR1 and CDR2: KGHSH and LQKENI. The CDR3 coding sequence is TGTGCCAGCTCACCACCGGTAGGGACTAGCGGGAGGTCGGACACCGGGGAGCTGTTTTTT. Amino acids: CASSPPVGTSGRSDTGELFF.